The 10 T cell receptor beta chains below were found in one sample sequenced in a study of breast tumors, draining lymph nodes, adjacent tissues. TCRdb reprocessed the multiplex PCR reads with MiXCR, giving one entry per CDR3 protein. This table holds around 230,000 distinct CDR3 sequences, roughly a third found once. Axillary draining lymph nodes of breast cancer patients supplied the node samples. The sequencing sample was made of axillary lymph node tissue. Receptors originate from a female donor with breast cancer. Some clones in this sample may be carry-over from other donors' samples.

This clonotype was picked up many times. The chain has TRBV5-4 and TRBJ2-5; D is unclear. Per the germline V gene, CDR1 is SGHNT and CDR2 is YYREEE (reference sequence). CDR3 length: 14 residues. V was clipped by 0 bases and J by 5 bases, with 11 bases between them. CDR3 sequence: CASSLEGLRETQYF. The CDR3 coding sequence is TGTGCCAGCAGCTTGGAAGGGCTCAGGGAGACCCAGTACTTC.

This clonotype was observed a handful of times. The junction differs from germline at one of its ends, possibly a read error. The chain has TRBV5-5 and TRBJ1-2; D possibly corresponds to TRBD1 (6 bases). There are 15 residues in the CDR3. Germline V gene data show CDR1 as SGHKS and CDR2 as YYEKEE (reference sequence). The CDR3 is CASSLDPGQSYGYPF. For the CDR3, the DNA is TGTGCCAGCAGCTTGGACCCGGGACAAAGTTATGGCTACCCCTTC.

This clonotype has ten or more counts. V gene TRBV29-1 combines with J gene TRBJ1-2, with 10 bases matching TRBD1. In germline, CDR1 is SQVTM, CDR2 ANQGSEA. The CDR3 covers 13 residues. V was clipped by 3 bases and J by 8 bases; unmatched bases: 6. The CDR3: CSVDPGQGSGYTF. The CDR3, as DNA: TGCAGCGTTGACCCGGGACAGGGGAGCGGCTACACCTTC. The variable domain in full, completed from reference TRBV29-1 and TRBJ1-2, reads SAVISQKPSRDICQRGTSLTIQCQVDSQVTMMFWYRQQPGQSLTLIATANQGSEATYESGFVIDKFPISRPNLTFSTLTVSNMSPEDSSIYLCSVDPGQGSGYTFGSGTRLTVV.

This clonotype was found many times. The CDR3 is CSASLRDRGYNIQYF. The CDR3 DNA follows: TGCAGTGCTAGCCTTCGGGACAGGGGTTATAACATTCAGTACTTC. This rearrangement joins TRBV20-1 to TRBJ2-4, with 10 positions matching TRBD1. Germline trimming cut 3 bases from V and 7 bases from J; bases unmatched to any gene: 9. Per germline, CDR1 DFQATT and CDR2 SNEGSKA (reference sequence). The CDR3 runs to 15 residues.

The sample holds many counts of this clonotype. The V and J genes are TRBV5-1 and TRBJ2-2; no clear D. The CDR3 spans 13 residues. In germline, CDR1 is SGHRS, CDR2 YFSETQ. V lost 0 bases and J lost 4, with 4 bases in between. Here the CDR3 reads CASSLEFTGELFF. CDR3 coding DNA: TGCGCCAGCAGCTTGGAATTCACCGGGGAGCTGTTTTTT.

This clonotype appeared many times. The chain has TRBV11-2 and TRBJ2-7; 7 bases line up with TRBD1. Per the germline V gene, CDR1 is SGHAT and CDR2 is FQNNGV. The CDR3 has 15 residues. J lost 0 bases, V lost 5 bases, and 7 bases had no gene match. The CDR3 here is CASSPQGTRSYEQYF. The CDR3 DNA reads TGTGCCAGCAGCCCACAGGGGACCCGCTCCTACGAGCAGTACTTC.

In DNA form, the CDR3 reads TGTGCCAGCCGGGCCGGGGGGGAGACCCAGTACTTC. Protein: CASRAGGETQYF. V gene TRBV2 combines with J gene TRBJ2-5; 7 bases match TRBD2. The CDR3 spans 12 residues. The germline V gene encodes CDR1 SNHLY and CDR2 FYNNEI. V trimming: 8 bases; J trimming: 5 bases; junction bases outside the gene matches: 5. Variable domain in full (rest from reference TRBV2 and TRBJ2-5): EPEVTQTPSHQVTQMGQEVILRCVPISNHLYFYWYRQILGQKVEFLVSFYNNEISEKSEIFDDQFSVERPDGSNFTLKIRSTKLEDSAMYFCASRAGGETQYFGPGTRLLVL.

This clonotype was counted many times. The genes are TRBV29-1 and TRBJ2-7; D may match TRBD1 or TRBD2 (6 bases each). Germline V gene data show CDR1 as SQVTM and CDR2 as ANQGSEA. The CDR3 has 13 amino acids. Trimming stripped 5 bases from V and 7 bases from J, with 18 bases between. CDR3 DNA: TGCAGCGTTAGGAGGCCGGGGGCTTGGGAGCAGTACTTC. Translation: CSVRRPGAWEQYF.

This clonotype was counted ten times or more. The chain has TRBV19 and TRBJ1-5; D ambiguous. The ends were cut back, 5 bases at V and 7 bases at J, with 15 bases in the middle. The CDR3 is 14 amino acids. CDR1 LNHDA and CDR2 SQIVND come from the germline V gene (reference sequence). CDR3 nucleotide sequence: TGTGCCAGTAGTCCATCGGCAGGTTCCCAGCCCCAGCATTTT. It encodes CASSPSAGSQPQHF.

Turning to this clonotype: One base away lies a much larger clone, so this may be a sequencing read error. The CDR3 bases are TGTGCCAGCTGCCTCGGCTTGGACAATCGCGGCTACACCTTC. This translates into CASCLGLDNRGYTF. V gene TRBV11-2 combines with J gene TRBJ1-2; D is perhaps TRBD1 (5 bases). Trimming removed 8 bases at V and 8 bases at J, with 21 bases between. The CDR3 loop spans 14 amino acids. Per the germline V gene, CDR1 is SGHAT and CDR2 is FQNNGV.